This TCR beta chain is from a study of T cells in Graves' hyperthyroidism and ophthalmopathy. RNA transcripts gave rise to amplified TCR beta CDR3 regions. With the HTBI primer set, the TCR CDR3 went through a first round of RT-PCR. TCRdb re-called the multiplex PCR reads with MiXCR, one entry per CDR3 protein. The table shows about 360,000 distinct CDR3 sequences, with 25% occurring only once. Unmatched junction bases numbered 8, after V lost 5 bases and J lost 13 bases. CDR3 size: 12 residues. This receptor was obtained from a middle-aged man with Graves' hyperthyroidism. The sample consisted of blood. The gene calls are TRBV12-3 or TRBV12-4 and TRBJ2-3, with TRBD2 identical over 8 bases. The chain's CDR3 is CASSAPGLGEYF. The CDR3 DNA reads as TGTGCCAGCAGTGCCCCGGGACTAGGGGAGTATTTT.